The 28 T cell receptor beta chains presented below share a single source sample, sequenced in a study of T cells in Graves' hyperthyroidism and ophthalmopathy (dated by TCRdb to about 2019). The protocol used for the library was multiplex PCR. The sequencing machine was an Illumina HiSeq 2000. The TCR beta CDR3 regions were amplified from RNA transcripts. For the first round of RT-PCR on the TCR CDR3, the HTBI primer set was used together with the Qiagen OneStep RT-PCR kit. TCRdb reworked the public reads: Q25 trimming with fastp, MiXCR clone assembly, productive beta chains retained. Merged by CDR3 protein, the rows form single entries marked with the most common genes and DNA. The sample table records hundreds of thousands of distinct CDR3 sequences; 14% of these occur just once. The top ten clonotypes cover roughly a tenth of the sample. Sequenced: blood. The origin of the receptors is a woman under 30 with Graves' hyperthyroidism.

This clonotype occurred many times. The chain combines TRBV29-1 with TRBJ2-7, with D unresolved. The CDR3 runs 11 residues. In germline, CDR1 is SQVTM, CDR2 ANQGSEA. V lost 6 bases and J lost 6, with 12 bases in between. The CDR3 protein is CSVLRNSEQYF. CDR3 bases: TGCAGCGTGTTAAGAAATTCCGAGCAGTACTTC.

The table lists this clonotype with a few counts. The V and J genes are TRBV9 and TRBJ2-2; 11 nucleotides line up with TRBD1. This CDR3 contains 16 residues. V was pared by 2 bases and J by 5 bases, with 5 bases of the junction left unmatched. Germline loops: CDR1 SGDLS, CDR2 YYNGEE. CDR3 DNA: TGTGCCAGCAGCGTCTCGGGACAGGGGGAAACCGGGGAGCTGTTTTTT. This gives the protein CASSVSGQGETGELFF.

This clonotype has a handful of counts. The DNA for the CDR3 is TGTGCCAGCAGCAGATTGGAGGGGTGGAATCAGCCCCAGCATTTT. Translated, it gives CASSRLEGWNQPQHF. J is TRBJ1-5 and V is TRBV6-1, with TRBD1 as a possible D gene (5 bases). The CDR3 length is 15 residues. V lost 6 bases, J lost 4 bases, and 16 bases lay in between. CDR1 and CDR2 (germline): MNHNS, SASEGT.

This clonotype was detected a few times. This chain joins TRBV5-4 and TRBJ2-2; D possibly corresponds to TRBD1 (6 bases). The length of the CDR3 is 15 residues. V was pared by 3 bases and J by 2 bases, with 11 bases between. The germline V gene encodes CDR1 SGHNT and CDR2 YYREEE (reference sequence). The CDR3 nucleotides read TGTGCCAGCAGCTCCCCACAGGGTAACACCGGGGAGCTGTTTTTT. Translation: CASSSPQGNTGELFF.

This clonotype was picked up many times. The chain uses TRBV30 and TRBJ2-3; perhaps TRBD1 as D (6 bases). Germline CDR1 and CDR2: GTSNPN and SVGIG (reference sequence). The CDR3 sequence is 16 residues long. The V end was cut by 0 bases, the J end by 2 bases, with 15 bases between. The CDR3 nucleotides read TGTGCCTGGAGTGTACTTAGGGGGATTTTCACAGATACGCAGTATTTT. Protein: CAWSVLRGIFTDTQYF.

This clonotype was recorded many times. The chain combines TRBV3-1 with TRBJ1-2, with D unclear. V dropped 4 bases and J dropped 7 bases, with 13 bases sitting between them. Germline lookup yields CDR1 LGHDT and CDR2 YNNKEL (reference sequence). This CDR3 has 13 amino acids. CDR3 sequence: CASSRTEMSGYTF. CDR3 nucleotide sequence: TGTGCCAGCAGCCGCACCGAAATGAGTGGCTACACCTTC.

This clonotype was seen ten or more times. The DNA of the CDR3 is TGTGCCAGCAGTGACCCAGGGGGCTCCACCTACGAGCAGTACTTC. As protein: CASSDPGGSTYEQYF. The chain couples TRBV2 to TRBJ2-7; TRBD1 agrees at 8 bases. Germline assignment: CDR1 SNHLY and CDR2 FYNNEI. CDR3 length equals 15 residues. Losses at the gene ends were 3 bases for V and 2 bases for J; bases not matched to a gene: 6.

This chain joins TRBV4-3 and TRBJ1-6; 8 bases line up with TRBD1. Losses at the gene ends were 4 bases for V and 10 bases for J; bases not matched to a gene: 15. Germline V CDR1 and CDR2: LGHNA, YSLEER. This CDR3 has 17 residues. The CDR3 nucleotides read TGCGCCAGCAGCCTGAGGACAGGGTTACTCTCTGAATCACCCCTCCACTTT. This encodes CASSLRTGLLSESPLHF.

This clonotype has at least ten counts. This chain joins TRBV2 and TRBJ1-1; tentative D call: TRBD1 (6 bases). V was cut by 7 bases and J by 3 bases, with 15 bases left in between. CDR1 is SNHLY and CDR2 is FYNNEI in the germline V gene. CDR3 length: 14 amino acids. As DNA, the CDR3 is TGTGCCAGCACGTGGGGACACGACTACACTGAAGCTTTCTTT. Translated, it gives CASTWGHDYTEAFF.

This clonotype was detected many times. The chain couples TRBV6-1 to TRBJ2-1; possible D gene TRBD2, 6 bases. Germline loops: CDR1 MNHNS, CDR2 SASEGT. The CDR3 loop spans 14 amino acids. Trimming cost V 7 bases and J 0 bases, with 10 bases left between them. The CDR3 bases are TGTGCCAGCACCGGGACTCACTCCTACAATGAGCAGTTCTTC. It yields the protein CASTGTHSYNEQFF.

This clonotype has ten or more counts. The V call is TRBV11-2, the J call TRBJ2-7; tentative D call: TRBD2 (6 bases). The CDR3 loop spans 14 amino acids. V lost 3 bases and J lost 2, with 11 bases in between. Germline V gene data show CDR1 as SGHAT and CDR2 as FQNNGV. The CDR3 is CASSFSGTTYEQYF. CDR3 coding DNA: TGTGCCAGCAGCTTTAGCGGAACTACCTACGAGCAGTACTTC.

The J gene is TRBJ1-5, the V gene TRBV28; D is undetermined. Germline CDR1 reads MDHEN; CDR2 reads SYDVKM. The V gene lost 4 bases and the J gene lost 11 bases, with 12 bases spanning the gap. This CDR3 comprises 12 residues. CDR3 in amino acids: CASSYGSSAQHF. The CDR3 DNA follows: TGTGCCAGCAGTTATGGGAGTTCGGCCCAGCATTTT.

The J gene is TRBJ1-4, the V gene TRBV7-9; 11 bases agree with TRBD1. Looked up from germline, CDR1 is SEHNR and CDR2 is FQNEAQ (reference sequence). This CDR3 is 19 amino acids long. V trimming: 5 bases; J trimming: 0 bases; junction bases outside the gene matches: 11. CDR3 sequence (DNA): TGTGCCAGCAGCCTAGGACAGGGGGCGTGGTCGGCAACTAATGAAAAACTGTTTTTT. This codes for CASSLGQGAWSATNEKLFF.

A few counts support this clonotype. A much larger clone differs by one base, so this may be a read error. The chain recombines TRBV30 with TRBJ2-1, with 7 bases lining up with TRBD2. CDR3 size: 11 residues. CDR1 and CDR2 from the germline V gene are GTSNPN and SVGIG (reference sequence). Here the CDR3 DNA reads TGTGCCTGGGGGGACTACGATGAGCAGTTCTTC. Translating gives CAWGDYDEQFF.

This clonotype was observed a few times. A clone one base away is much larger, so this may be a read error. The chain couples TRBV5-5 to TRBJ1-1, with a weak D call TRBD1 (6 bases). The CDR3 is 16 amino acids. CDR1 is SGHKS, CDR2 YYEKEE, per germline (reference sequence). CDR3 region: CASSLDPDSMNTEVFF. In DNA, the CDR3 is TGTGCCAGCAGCTTAGACCCGGACAGCATGAACACTGAAGTTTTCTTT.

This clonotype has at least ten counts. This sequence joins TRBV28 and TRBJ1-3; maybe TRBD1 (5 bases). Germline V lookup: CDR1 MDHEN, CDR2 SYDVKM. The CDR3 spans 14 residues. Trimming removed 5 bases from V and 5 bases from J, with 13 bases in between. CDR3 nucleotide sequence: TGTGCCAGCAGTCCCTCGGACATAAGAAACACCATATATTTT. Encoded protein: CASSPSDIRNTIYF.

The table lists this clonotype with many counts. Compared with germline, one end of the junction differs, possibly owing to a read error. The chain joins TRBV12-3 or TRBV12-4 to TRBJ2-7, with 11 bases matching TRBD2. The CDR3 consists of 13 residues. CDR3 in amino acids: CASSPGLAGEQYF. For the CDR3, the DNA is TGCGCCAGCAGCCCCGGACTAGCGGGCGAGCAGTACTTC.

This clonotype has just a few counts. The chain combines TRBV2 with TRBJ1-1, with TRBD1 as a possible D gene (6 bases). CDR3 length equals 14 residues. CDR1 and CDR2 from the germline V gene are SNHLY and FYNNEI. V was clipped by 8 bases and J by 7 bases, with 20 bases between them. The CDR3 sequence is CASGPLTGLGEAFF. For the CDR3, the DNA is TGTGCCAGCGGACCGCTAACAGGGCTAGGTGAAGCTTTCTTT.

This clonotype was counted between two and nine times. The chain joins TRBV7-9 to TRBJ2-1; TRBD2 matches 7 bases. V lost 2 bases, J lost 6 bases, and 7 bases stayed unmatched. Germline CDR1 SEHNR, CDR2 FQNEAQ (reference sequence). The CDR3 consists of 15 residues. CDR3 DNA sequence: TGTGCCAGCAGCTTACGGCTAGCGGCCTCCAATGAGCAGTTCTTC. Its protein is CASSLRLAASNEQFF.

This clonotype was seen a handful of times. The genes are TRBV7-9 and TRBJ1-2; D remains ambiguous. V was pared by 5 bases and J by 2 bases, with 15 bases between. The CDR3 contains 15 residues. The V gene's germline CDR1 is SEHNR and CDR2 FQNEAQ (reference sequence). The CDR3 protein is CASSPSPGGNYGYTF. For the CDR3, the DNA is TGTGCCAGCAGCCCTTCGCCCGGCGGGAACTATGGCTACACCTTC.

This clonotype was seen many times. The chain carries TRBV12-3 or TRBV12-4 and TRBJ1-5, with D maybe TRBD1 (6 bases). V lost 5 bases and J 8 bases, leaving 16 bases between the germline ends. The CDR3 extends over 14 amino acids. CDR3 nucleotides: TGTGCCAGCAGTCTCGGACAGAATTGGGAGCCCCAGCATTTT. Protein: CASSLGQNWEPQHF.

This clonotype was counted only a few times. The rearrangement joins TRBV15 to TRBJ2-3, with D perhaps matching TRBD1 or TRBD2 (5 bases each). The CDR3 consists of 16 residues. The germline V and J ends were trimmed by 3 bases and 2 bases, with 15 bases remaining between them. CDR1 is LNHNV, CDR2 YYDKDF, per germline (reference sequence). The DNA of the CDR3 is TGTGCCACCAGCAGGGAGGTGGGGCAGTTCACAGATACGCAGTATTTT. It encodes CATSREVGQFTDTQYF.

This clonotype was observed at least ten times. This rearrangement joins TRBV2 to TRBJ1-1, with D perhaps TRBD1 (6 bases). CDR1 is SNHLY and CDR2 is FYNNEI in the germline V gene. The germline V and J ends were trimmed by 3 bases and 5 bases, with 19 bases remaining between them. CDR3 length equals 16 residues. In nucleotides, the CDR3 is TGTGCCAGCAGTGAGGCAGGTCGGGGGGCGAGGACTGAAGCTTTCTTT. It encodes CASSEAGRGARTEAFF.

This clonotype was seen a few times. The chain combines TRBV6-1 with TRBJ2-3; 10 bases fit TRBD2. CDR1 is MNHNS, CDR2 SASEGT, per germline. The trim removed 6 bases at V and 6 bases at J, leaving 15 bases unmatched. The CDR3 is 17 residues long. The CDR3 nucleotides are TGTGCCAGCAGACCCAATATCCTAGCGGGAGAAGGTGATACGCAGTATTTT. Encoded protein: CASRPNILAGEGDTQYF.

This clonotype was counted at least ten times. The CDR3 sequence: CSARGRGYEQYF. CDR3 bases: TGCAGTGCTAGAGGGCGGGGCTACGAGCAGTACTTC. The gene calls are TRBV20-1 and TRBJ2-7; D might be TRBD2 (6 bases). V was cut by 1 base and J by 3 bases, with 7 bases left in between. Per the germline V gene, CDR1 is DFQATT and CDR2 is SNEGSKA (reference sequence). The CDR3 has 12 residues.

This clonotype showed up just a few times. This CDR3 reads CASSEEITGELFF. CDR3 nucleotide sequence: TGTGCCAGCAGTGAGGAAATCACCGGGGAGCTGTTTTTT. The chain employs TRBV2 and TRBJ2-2, with D uncertain. CDR3 length: 13 residues. Trimming removed 3 bases at V and 4 bases at J, with 6 bases between. Germline V gives CDR1 SNHLY, CDR2 FYNNEI. The variable domain in full, with the rest retrieved from reference TRBV2 and TRBJ2-2, is EPEVTQTPSHQVTQMGQEVILRCVPISNHLYFYWYRQILGQKVEFLVSFYNNEISEKSEIFDDQFSVERPDGSNFTLKIRSTKLEDSAMYFCASSEEITGELFFGEGSRLTVL.

In its sample, this clonotype was seen a few times. J is TRBJ2-7 and V is TRBV6-1; 8 bases are shared with TRBD2. The CDR3 contains 14 residues. Germline V CDR1 and CDR2: MNHNS, SASEGT. Losses at the gene ends were 8 bases for V and 3 bases for J; bases not matched to a gene: 9. The chain's CDR3 is CASDPRGGLYEQYF. CDR3 nucleotide sequence: TGTGCCAGCGACCCCCGGGGGGGGCTCTACGAGCAGTACTTC.

The chain joins TRBV19 to TRBJ2-1, with D perhaps given as TRBD1 or TRBD2 (5 bases each). The CDR3 extends over 14 amino acids. V was pared by 5 bases and J by 7 bases, with 15 bases between. Germline V gene lookup returns CDR1 LNHDA and CDR2 SQIVND (reference sequence). The CDR3 region is CASSPWDVTNEQFF. The CDR3 DNA sequence: TGTGCCAGTAGTCCGTGGGACGTTACTAATGAGCAGTTCTTC.